This TCR beta chain was observed in a study of blood T cell repertoires in COVID-19. For the study at large: COVID-19 samples, acute and convalescent, were from the United States, Italy and Spain. T cells, B-cell-depleted T cells, or PBMCs supplied cDNA or gDNA.

The junction had 6 bases not matched to a gene; V was cut back by 4 bases and J by 8 bases. From germline, CDR1 is SNHLY and CDR2 FYNNEI. The CDR3 is made up of 15 amino acids. How the authors handled the data: For nucleated cells, counts were estimated from reference gene primer amplification. The protocol was immunoSEQ multiplex PCR, while the TCRdb copy is restricted to in-frame clones and leaves out a portion. That table supplies the V and J calls and clone size; D and trimming were determined from the DNA. The sample yields under 300,000 clones, about 83% seen once. This TCR was sampled from a man older than 75 with acute or convalescent COVID-19. Sequences were obtained from peripheral blood. The chain has TRBV2 and TRBJ1-6, with 9 bases identical to TRBD1. The CDR3 sequence is CASSVRWTGDSPLHF. The CDR3 DNA reads as TGTGCCAGCAGTGTAAGATGGACAGGGGATTCACCCCTCCACTTT.